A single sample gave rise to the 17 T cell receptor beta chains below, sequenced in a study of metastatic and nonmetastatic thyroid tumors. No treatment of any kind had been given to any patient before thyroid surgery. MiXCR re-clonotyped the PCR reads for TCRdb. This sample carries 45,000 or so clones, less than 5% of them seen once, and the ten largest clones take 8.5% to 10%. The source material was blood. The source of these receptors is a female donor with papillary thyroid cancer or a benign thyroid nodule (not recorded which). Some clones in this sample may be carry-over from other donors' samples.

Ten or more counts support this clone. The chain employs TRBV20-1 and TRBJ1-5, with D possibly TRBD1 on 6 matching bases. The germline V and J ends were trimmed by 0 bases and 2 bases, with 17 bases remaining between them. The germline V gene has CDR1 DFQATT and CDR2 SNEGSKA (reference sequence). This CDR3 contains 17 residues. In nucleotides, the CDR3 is TGCAGTGCTAGAGATACATCACAGGGCGTCGGCAATCAGCCCCAGCATTTT. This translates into CSARDTSQGVGNQPQHF.

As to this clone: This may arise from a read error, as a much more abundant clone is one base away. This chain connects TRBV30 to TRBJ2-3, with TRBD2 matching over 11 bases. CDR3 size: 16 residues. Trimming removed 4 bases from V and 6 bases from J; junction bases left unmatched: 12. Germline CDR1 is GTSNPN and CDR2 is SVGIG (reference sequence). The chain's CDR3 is CAWNRRLAGYADTQYF. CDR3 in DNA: TGTGCCTGGAACCGACGACTAGCGGGATATGCGGATACGCAGTATTTT.

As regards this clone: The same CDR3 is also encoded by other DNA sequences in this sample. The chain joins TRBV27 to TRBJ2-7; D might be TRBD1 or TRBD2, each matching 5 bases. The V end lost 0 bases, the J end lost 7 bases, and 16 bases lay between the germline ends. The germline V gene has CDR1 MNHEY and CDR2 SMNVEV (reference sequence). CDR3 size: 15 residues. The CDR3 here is CASSLSGPSFGEQYF. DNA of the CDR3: TGTGCCAGCAGTTTATCGGGACCAAGTTTTGGAGAGCAGTACTTC.

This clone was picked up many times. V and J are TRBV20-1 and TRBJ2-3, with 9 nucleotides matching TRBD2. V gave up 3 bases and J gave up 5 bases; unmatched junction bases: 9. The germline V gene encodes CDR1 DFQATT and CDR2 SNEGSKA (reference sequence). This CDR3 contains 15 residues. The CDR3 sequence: CSASLSGSRRDTQYF. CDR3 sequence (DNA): TGCAGTGCTAGTCTTAGCGGGAGCAGGAGAGATACGCAGTATTTT.

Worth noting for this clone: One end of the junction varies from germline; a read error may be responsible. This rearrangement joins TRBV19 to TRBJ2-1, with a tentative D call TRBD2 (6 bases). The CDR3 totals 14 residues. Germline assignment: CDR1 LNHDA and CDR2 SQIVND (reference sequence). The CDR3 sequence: CASSYREGGGEQSF. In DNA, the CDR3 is TGTGCCAGTAGTTATCGAGAGGGAGGAGGGGAGCAGTCCTTC.

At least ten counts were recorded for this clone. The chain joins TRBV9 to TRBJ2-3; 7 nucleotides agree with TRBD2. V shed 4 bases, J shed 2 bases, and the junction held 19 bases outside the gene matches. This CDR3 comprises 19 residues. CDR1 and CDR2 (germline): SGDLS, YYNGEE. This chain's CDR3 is CASSPHHWASGEFTDTQYF. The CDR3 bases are TGTGCCAGCAGCCCCCACCATTGGGCTAGCGGAGAATTCACAGATACGCAGTATTTT.

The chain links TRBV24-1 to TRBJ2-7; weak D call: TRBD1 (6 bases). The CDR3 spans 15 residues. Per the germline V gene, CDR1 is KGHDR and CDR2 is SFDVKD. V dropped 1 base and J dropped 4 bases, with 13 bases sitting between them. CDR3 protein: CATSDFSGELYEQYF. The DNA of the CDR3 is TGTGCCACCAGTGATTTTTCAGGGGAATTGTACGAGCAGTACTTC.

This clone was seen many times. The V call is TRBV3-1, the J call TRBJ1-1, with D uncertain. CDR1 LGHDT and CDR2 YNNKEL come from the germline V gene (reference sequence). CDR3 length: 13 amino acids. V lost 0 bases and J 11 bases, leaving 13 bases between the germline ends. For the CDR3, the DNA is TGTGCCAGCAGCCAAGAGGGCGTCATGGGGGCTTTCTTT. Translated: CASSQEGVMGAFF.

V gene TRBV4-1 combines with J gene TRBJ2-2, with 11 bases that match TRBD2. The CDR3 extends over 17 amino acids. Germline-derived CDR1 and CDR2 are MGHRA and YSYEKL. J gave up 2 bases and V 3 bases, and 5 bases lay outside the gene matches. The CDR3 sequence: CASSHPTSGGNTGELFF. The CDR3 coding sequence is TGCGCCAGCAGCCACCCCACTAGCGGGGGAAACACCGGGGAGCTGTTTTTT.

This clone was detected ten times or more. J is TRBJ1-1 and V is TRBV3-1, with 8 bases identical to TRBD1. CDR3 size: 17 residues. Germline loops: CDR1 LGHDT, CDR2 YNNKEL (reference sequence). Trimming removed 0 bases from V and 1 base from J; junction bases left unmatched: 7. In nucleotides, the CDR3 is TGTGCCAGCAGCCAAGATCATAGACAGGGGAGGAACACTGAAGCTTTCTTT. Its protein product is CASSQDHRQGRNTEAFF.

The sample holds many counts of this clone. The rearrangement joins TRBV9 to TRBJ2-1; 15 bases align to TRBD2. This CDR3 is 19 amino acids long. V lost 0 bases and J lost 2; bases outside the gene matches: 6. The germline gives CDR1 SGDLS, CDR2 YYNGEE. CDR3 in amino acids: CASSVEVGLAGGAYNEQFF. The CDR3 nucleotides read TGTGCCAGCAGCGTAGAGGTGGGACTAGCGGGAGGCGCCTACAATGAGCAGTTCTTC.

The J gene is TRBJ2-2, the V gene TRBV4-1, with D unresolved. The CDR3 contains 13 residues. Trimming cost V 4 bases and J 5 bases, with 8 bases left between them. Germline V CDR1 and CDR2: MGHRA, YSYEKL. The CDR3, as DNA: TGCGCCAGCAGCCGAACAGCAACCGGGGAGCTGTTTTTT. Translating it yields CASSRTATGELFF.

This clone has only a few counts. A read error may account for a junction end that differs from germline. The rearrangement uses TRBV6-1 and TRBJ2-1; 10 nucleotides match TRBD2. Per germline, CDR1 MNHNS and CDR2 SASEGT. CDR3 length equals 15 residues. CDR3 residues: CTSLGLAGGTSEQFF. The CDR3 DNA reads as TGTACCAGCCTAGGATTAGCGGGAGGTACCTCTGAGCAGTTCTTC.

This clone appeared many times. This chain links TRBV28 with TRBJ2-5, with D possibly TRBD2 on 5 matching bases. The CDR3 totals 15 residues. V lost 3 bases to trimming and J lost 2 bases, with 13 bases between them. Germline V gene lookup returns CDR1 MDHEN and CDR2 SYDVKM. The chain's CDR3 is CASSLSSEAQETQYF. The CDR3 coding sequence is TGTGCCAGCAGTTTGAGTAGCGAGGCTCAAGAGACCCAGTACTTC.

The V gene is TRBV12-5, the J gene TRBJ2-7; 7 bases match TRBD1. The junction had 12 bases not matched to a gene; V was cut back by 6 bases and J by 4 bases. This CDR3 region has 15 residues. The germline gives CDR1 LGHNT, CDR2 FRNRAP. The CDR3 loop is CASGSYRGLSYEQYF. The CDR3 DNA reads TGTGCTAGTGGCTCATACAGGGGTCTTTCGTACGAGCAGTACTTC. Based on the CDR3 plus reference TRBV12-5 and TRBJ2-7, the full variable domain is DARVTQTPRHKVTEMGQEVTMRCQPILGHNTVFWYRQTMMQGLELLAYFRNRAPLDDSGMPKDRFSAEMPDATLATLKIQPSEPRDSAVYFCASGSYRGLSYEQYFGPGTRLTVT.

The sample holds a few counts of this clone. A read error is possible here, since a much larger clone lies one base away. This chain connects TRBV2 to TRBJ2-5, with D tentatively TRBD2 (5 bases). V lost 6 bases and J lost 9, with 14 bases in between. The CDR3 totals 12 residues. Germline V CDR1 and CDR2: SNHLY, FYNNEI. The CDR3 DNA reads TGTGCCAGCAGCGTCGGCTGGGAGCCCCAGTACTTC. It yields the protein CASSVGWEPQYF.

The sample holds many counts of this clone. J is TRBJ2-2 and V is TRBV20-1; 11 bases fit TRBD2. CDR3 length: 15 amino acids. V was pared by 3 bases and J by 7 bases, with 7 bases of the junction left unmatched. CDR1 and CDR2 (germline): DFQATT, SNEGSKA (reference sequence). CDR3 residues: CSASILAGEIGELFF. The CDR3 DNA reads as TGCAGTGCTAGTATACTAGCGGGAGAAATCGGGGAGCTGTTTTTT.